These 4 T cell receptor beta chains share one sample of origin, sequenced in a study of blood T cell repertoires in COVID-19. The table came from immunoSEQ multiplex PCR; TCRdb's copy has only in-frame clones and leaves some out. The data hold about 200,000 clones, with 70% to 90% observed a single time. The sample consisted of peripheral blood. The receptors stem from a woman aged 45 to 65 with COVID-19, enrolled during active disease.

The chain links TRBV9 to TRBJ1-1; a weak D match, TRBD1 (5 bases). This CDR3 region has 15 residues. Trimming shortened V by 0 bases and J by 5 bases, and 14 bases separated the two germline ends. CDR1 SGDLS and CDR2 YYNGEE come from the germline V gene. CDR3 amino acids: CASSVAGGNPTEAFF. CDR3 sequence (DNA): TGTGCCAGCAGCGTAGCCGGGGGGAACCCTACTGAAGCTTTCTTT.

This chain uses TRBV12-3 or TRBV12-4 with TRBJ2-7, with D unresolved. CDR3 length: 11 residues. Trimming shortened V by 4 bases and J by 7 bases, and 8 bases separated the two germline ends. The CDR3 reads CASSSSGEQYF. In nucleotides, the CDR3 is TGTGCCAGCAGTTCCTCAGGAGAGCAGTACTTC.

J is TRBJ2-1 and V is TRBV7-2; D not resolved. Germline V gene lookup returns CDR1 SGHTA and CDR2 FQGNSA. Trimming cost V 3 bases and J 9 bases, with 9 bases left between them. The CDR3 has 12 amino acids. This CDR3 reads CASSFSLGEQFF. The CDR3 DNA follows: TGTGCCAGCAGCTTTAGCTTGGGTGAGCAGTTCTTC.

For this clone: At one boundary the junction diverges from the germline segment, which might be a read error. The J gene is TRBJ2-3, the V gene TRBV7-6; the D gene is possibly TRBD2 (6 bases). The germline gives CDR1 SGHVS, CDR2 FNYEAQ. This CDR3 has 14 amino acids. The chain's CDR3 is CASSSDYPTNTQYF. Written as DNA, the CDR3 is TGTGCCAGCAGCTCGGACTACCCCACAAATACGCAGTATTTT. The full variable domain, completed using reference TRBV7-6 and TRBJ2-3, is GAGVSQSPRYKVTKRGQDVALRCDPISGHVSLYWYRQALGQGPEFLTYFNYEAQQDKSGLPNDRFSAERPEGSISTLTIQRTEQRDSAMYRCASSSDYPTNTQYFGPGTRLTVL.